Below, 21 T cell receptor beta chains from the same sample are listed, as sequenced in a study of PD-1 blockade in classical Hodgkin lymphoma. Generated by immunoSEQ multiplex PCR, the TCRdb table keeps only in-frame clones and is missing some. This sample has 98,000 or so clones; 80% to 90% occur once, and the top ten carry 20%. Each and every patient relapsed after autologous stem cell transplantation, and patients got differing brentuximab vedotin exposure. Source: peripheral blood mononuclear cells (PBMCs), taken before the second cycle of nivolumab. The source of these receptors is a human donor with classical Hodgkin lymphoma.

The chain is built from TRBV28 and TRBJ2-5; D unclear. This CDR3 comprises 14 residues. Germline values: CDR1 MDHEN, CDR2 SYDVKM. Trimming shortened V by 3 bases and J by 5 bases, and 13 bases separated the two germline ends. CDR3 DNA sequence: TGTGCCAGCAGTTTTGCAGGCAGAACGGAGACCCAGTACTTC. Residues: CASSFAGRTETQYF.

V and J are TRBV2 and TRBJ2-7; D perhaps matches TRBD2 (6 bases). V was cut by 8 bases and J by 2 bases, with 19 bases left in between. The CDR3 loop spans 15 amino acids. Germline CDR1 reads SNHLY; CDR2 reads FYNNEI. This chain's CDR3 is CASVPEAGETYEQYF. The CDR3 DNA reads as TGTGCCAGCGTGCCGGAAGCGGGTGAGACCTACGAGCAGTACTTC. Full variable domain (remainder filled in from reference TRBV2 and TRBJ2-7): EPEVTQTPSHQVTQMGQEVILRCVPISNHLYFYWYRQILGQKVEFLVSFYNNEISEKSEIFDDQFSVERPDGSNFTLKIRSTKLEDSAMYFCASVPEAGETYEQYFGPGTRLTVT.

This sequence joins TRBV10-1 and TRBJ2-4; D might be TRBD2 (6 bases). Germline V gene data show CDR1 as WNHNN and CDR2 as SYGVQD (reference sequence). This CDR3 comprises 16 residues. The V end lost 8 bases, the J end lost 8 bases, and 25 bases lay between the germline ends. CDR3 sequence: CASSLRAMGGRDIQYF. The CDR3 bases are TGCGCCAGCTCTCTCCGGGCCATGGGAGGTAGGGACATTCAGTACTTC.

The CDR3 DNA reads TGTGCCAGCAGTGATGGTTTTAGCGGGGGACAAGAGACCCAGTACTTC. It is translated as CASSDGFSGGQETQYF. J is TRBJ2-5 and V is TRBV6-1; 9 nucleotides line up with TRBD2. Germline values: CDR1 MNHNS, CDR2 SASEGT. The CDR3 totals 16 residues. Germline trimming cut 3 bases from V and 2 bases from J; bases unmatched to any gene: 7.

Here the CDR3 reads CASSSRDRGAEAFF. The CDR3 DNA reads as TGTGCCAGCAGCTCTCGGGACAGGGGAGCTGAAGCTTTCTTT. The chain joins TRBV5-4 to TRBJ1-1; 10 positions agree with TRBD1. Germline V gene data show CDR1 as SGHNT and CDR2 as YYREEE (reference sequence). Unmatched junction bases numbered 5, after V lost 3 bases and J lost 6 bases. The CDR3 has 14 residues.

V and J are TRBV11-2 and TRBJ2-7; possible D gene TRBD1, 5 bases. The CDR3 extends over 13 amino acids. Germline values: CDR1 SGHAT, CDR2 FQNNGV. Trimming stripped 3 bases from V and 3 bases from J, with 9 bases between. CDR3 nucleotides: TGTGCCAGCAGCTTGTTCCAGGGCTACGAGCAGTACTTC. This codes for CASSLFQGYEQYF.

CDR3 loop: CASSRDRGTGDTQYF. For the CDR3, the DNA is TGCGCCAGCAGCCGGGACAGGGGTACGGGAGATACGCAGTATTTT. V gene TRBV5-1 combines with J gene TRBJ2-3; TRBD1 agrees at 10 bases. Trimming removed 4 bases from V and 5 bases from J; junction bases left unmatched: 7. CDR3 length equals 15 residues. CDR1 is SGHRS, CDR2 YFSETQ, per germline.

A remark on this clone: Other DNA sequences in the same sample also yield this CDR3. J is TRBJ1-1 and V is TRBV2, with D possibly being TRBD1 (5 bases). CDR1 and CDR2 from the germline V gene are SNHLY and FYNNEI. This CDR3 comprises 14 residues. V was pared by 5 bases and J by 1 base, with 11 bases between. Here the CDR3 DNA reads TGTGCCAGCAGTAGCTTGGGACGGAACACTGAAGCTTTCTTT. Its translation is CASSSLGRNTEAFF.

About this clone itself: In the same sample, other DNA sequences code for this CDR3. The V and J genes are TRBV11-2 and TRBJ2-7; D ambiguous. Germline V lookup: CDR1 SGHAT, CDR2 FQNNGV. Trimming left V 3 bases short and J 1 base short, with 1 base between. This CDR3 region has 11 residues. DNA for the CDR3: TGTGCCAGCAGCTTTTCCTACGAGCAGTACTTC. This gives the protein CASSFSYEQYF.

The chain is built from TRBV18 and TRBJ2-7; perhaps TRBD1 as D (6 bases). The CDR3 loop spans 14 amino acids. V was cut by 5 bases and J by 1 base, with 12 bases left in between. Germline CDR1 and CDR2: KGHSH and LQKENI. CDR3 in amino acids: CASSTSTGSYEQYF. CDR3 sequence (DNA): TGTGCCAGCTCAACTTCGACAGGATCCTACGAGCAGTACTTC.

The CDR3: CAISERQTQYF. The DNA of the CDR3 is TGTGCCATCAGTGAGAGGCAGACCCAGTACTTC. The chain recombines TRBV10-3 with TRBJ2-5, with D uncertain. V was shortened by 2 bases and J by 6 bases, with 4 bases between the two germline ends. Germline V CDR1 and CDR2: ENHRY, SYGVKD. CDR3 length: 11 residues.

This sequence joins TRBV30 and TRBJ1-4; 9 bases are shared with TRBD1. V lost 7 bases to trimming and J lost 6 bases; unmatched junction nucleotides: 18. The germline V gene encodes CDR1 GTSNPN and CDR2 SVGIG (reference sequence). The CDR3 extends over 17 amino acids. The CDR3 here is CALNTRLRRDRDEKLFF. CDR3 DNA sequence: TGTGCCTTGAATACCCGGCTCCGCCGGGACAGGGATGAAAAACTGTTTTTT.

The chain has TRBV11-2 and TRBJ2-1; the match to TRBD2 covers 14 bases. The V and J ends lost 5 bases and 4 bases, in that order; junction bases with no gene match: 7. Per the germline V gene, CDR1 is SGHAT and CDR2 is FQNNGV. CDR3 length: 17 residues. This chain's CDR3 is CASSPGLAGALYNEQFF. In DNA form, the CDR3 reads TGTGCCAGCAGCCCGGGACTAGCGGGAGCATTATACAATGAGCAGTTCTTC.

The gene calls are TRBV6-5 and TRBJ2-1, with TRBD2 identical over 9 bases. With V trimmed by 5 bases and J by 4 bases, 3 bases remained unmatched. From germline, CDR1 is MNHEY and CDR2 SVGAGI. The CDR3 consists of 14 residues. CDR3 protein: CASSVAGAYNEQFF. The CDR3 nucleotides are TGTGCCAGCAGTGTAGCGGGAGCATACAATGAGCAGTTCTTC.

The rearrangement uses TRBV7-2 and TRBJ2-2; no definite D call. This CDR3 has 12 residues. V shed 3 bases and J shed 4 bases, with 3 bases lying between them. From germline, CDR1 is SGHTA and CDR2 FQGNSA. CDR3: CASSFLTGELFF. The CDR3 DNA reads as TGTGCCAGCAGCTTCCTCACCGGGGAGCTGTTTTTT.

The chain is built from TRBV18 and TRBJ2-7; D ambiguous. V lost 6 bases, J lost 0 bases, and 12 bases lay in between. This CDR3 has 14 amino acids. CDR1 is KGHSH and CDR2 is LQKENI in the germline V gene. The CDR3 is CASSPSGNSYEQYF. Here the CDR3 DNA reads TGTGCCAGCTCGCCGTCGGGTAACTCCTACGAGCAGTACTTC.

The V call is TRBV18, the J call TRBJ2-7; TRBD1 matches 7 bases. Unmatched junction bases numbered 2, after V lost 3 bases and J lost 6 bases. Germline V gives CDR1 KGHSH, CDR2 LQKENI. This CDR3 has 12 residues. Here the CDR3 reads CASSPGQSEQYF. CDR3 sequence (DNA): TGTGCCAGCTCACCGGGACAGAGCGAGCAGTACTTC. Variable domain in full (rest from reference TRBV18 and TRBJ2-7): NAGVMQNPRHLVRRRGQEARLRCSPMKGHSHVYWYRQLPEEGLKFMVYLQKENIIDESGMPKERFSAEFPKEGPSILRIQQVVRGDSAAYFCASSPGQSEQYFGPGTRLTVT.

The V call is TRBV28, the J call TRBJ1-1, with a possible D match to TRBD1 (6 bases). There are 14 residues in the CDR3. V gave up 2 bases and J gave up 4 bases, with 11 bases separating them. CDR1 is MDHEN and CDR2 is SYDVKM in the germline V gene. As DNA, the CDR3 is TGTGCCAGCAGTTTAACAGGGAAAGTCACTGAAGCTTTCTTT. Translation: CASSLTGKVTEAFF.

The CDR3 protein is CASSFRDRVREAFF. The CDR3 DNA is TGTGCCAGCAGCTTTCGGGACAGGGTGCGCGAAGCTTTCTTT. This rearrangement joins TRBV11-2 to TRBJ1-1; TRBD1 matches at 9 bases. The length of the CDR3 is 14 residues. Germline CDR1 is SGHAT and CDR2 is FQNNGV. V shed 3 bases, J shed 8 bases, and the junction held 7 bases outside the gene matches.

This sequence joins TRBV27 and TRBJ2-3, with TRBD2 identical over 12 bases. Unmatched junction bases numbered 7, after V lost 5 bases and J lost 1 base. The CDR3 sequence is 17 residues long. Per germline, CDR1 MNHEY and CDR2 SMNVEV (reference sequence). CDR3 sequence: CASSGLLAGGGTDTQYF. CDR3 DNA: TGTGCCAGCAGTGGCCTCCTAGCGGGAGGGGGCACAGATACGCAGTATTTT.

The chain employs TRBV7-8 and TRBJ2-5; D is ambiguous. The CDR3 is 14 amino acids. With 3 bases removed from V and 3 bases from J, the gap between germline ends came to 11 bases. Germline lookup yields CDR1 SGHVS and CDR2 FQNEAQ. CDR3 protein: CASSLVRTEETQYF. The CDR3 DNA follows: TGTGCCAGCAGCTTGGTGCGGACGGAAGAGACCCAGTACTTC.